Below, one T cell receptor (beta chain) is given with its context. The antigen is not known. Germline assignment: CDR1 SNHLY and CDR2 FYNNEI. V was cut by 8 bases and J by 3 bases, with 17 bases left in between. This CDR3 has 14 residues. The data were obtained in a study of cytomegalovirus exposure and HLA in healthy donors. Study-wide background: The approximately 690 first-cohort repertoires and the 110 or so validation repertoires shared the same platform, a later analysis reported. Points from the study as a whole: In the 120 or so validation repertoires, approximately 94% of cluster scores exceeded 0, per a later analysis. A few of the chains that were CMV-associated were confirmed in vitro to be specific for CMV antigens.

The data were produced by immunoSEQ multiplex PCR, yet TCRdb's version contains in-frame clones alone and is incomplete. The sample lists around 300,000 clones; approximately 88% were seen once. This chain joins TRBV2 and TRBJ2-7, with D uncertain. This receptor was taken from a woman aged 18-29 years in good health and CMV-seronegative. What was sequenced was PBMCs. CDR3 sequence reads: CASPSRKGDYEQYF. CDR3 coding DNA: TGTGCCAGCCCCTCTCGAAAAGGAGACTACGAGCAGTACTTC.